This TCR beta chain derives from a study of control samples from healthy donors and cancer patients. Repertoires were generated with immunoSEQ multiplex PCR, while TCRdb's copy carries only in-frame clones and drops some. The table records approximately 90,000 clones, 85% to 95% of them present only once. V lost 3 bases to trimming and J lost 0 bases, with 15 bases between them. There are 17 residues in the CDR3. Germline loops: CDR1 MNHNS, CDR2 SASEGT. The receptor was isolated from a woman aged 30 to 39 in good health. The rearrangement joins TRBV6-1 to TRBJ2-1; maybe TRBD1 (5 bases). Sequenced material: blood. Written as DNA, the CDR3 is TGTGCCAGCAGTGACGTGTGGGGCCCAAGCTCCTACAATGAGCAGTTCTTC. It yields the protein CASSDVWGPSSYNEQFF.